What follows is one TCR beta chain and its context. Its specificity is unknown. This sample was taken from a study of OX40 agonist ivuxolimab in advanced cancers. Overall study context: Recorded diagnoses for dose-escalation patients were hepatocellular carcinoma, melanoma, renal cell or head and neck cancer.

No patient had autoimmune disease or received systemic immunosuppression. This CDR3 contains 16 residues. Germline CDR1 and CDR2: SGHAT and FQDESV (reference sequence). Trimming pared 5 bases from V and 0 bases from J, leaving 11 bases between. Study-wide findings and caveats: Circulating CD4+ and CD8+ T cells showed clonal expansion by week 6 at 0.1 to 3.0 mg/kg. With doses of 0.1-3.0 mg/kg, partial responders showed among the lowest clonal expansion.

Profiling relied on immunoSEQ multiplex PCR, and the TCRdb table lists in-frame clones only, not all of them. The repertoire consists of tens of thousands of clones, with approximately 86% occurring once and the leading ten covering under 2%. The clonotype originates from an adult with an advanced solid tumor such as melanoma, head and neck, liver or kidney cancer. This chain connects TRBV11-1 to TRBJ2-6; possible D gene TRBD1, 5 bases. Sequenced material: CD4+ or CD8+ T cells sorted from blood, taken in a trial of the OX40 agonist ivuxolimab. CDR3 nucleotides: TGTGCCAGCAGCCGGACACCCGTCTCTGGGGCCAACGTCCTGACTTTC. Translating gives CASSRTPVSGANVLTF.